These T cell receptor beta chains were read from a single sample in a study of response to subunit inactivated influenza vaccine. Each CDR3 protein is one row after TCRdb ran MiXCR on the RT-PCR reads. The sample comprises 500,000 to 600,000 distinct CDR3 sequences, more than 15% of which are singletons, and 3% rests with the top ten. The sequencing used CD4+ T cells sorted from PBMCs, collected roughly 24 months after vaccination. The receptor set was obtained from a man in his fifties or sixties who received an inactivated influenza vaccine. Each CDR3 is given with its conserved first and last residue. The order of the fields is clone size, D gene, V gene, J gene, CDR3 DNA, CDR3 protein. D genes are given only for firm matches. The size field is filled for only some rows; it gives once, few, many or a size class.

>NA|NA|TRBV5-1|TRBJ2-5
TGCGCCAGCAGCTTGATCTCGGATGCGGCGGCCCAGTACTTC
CASSLISDAAAQYF
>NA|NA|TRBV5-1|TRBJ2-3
TGCGCCAGCTTTGAGGGGGGCGGCACAGATACGCAGTATTTT
CASFEGGGTDTQYF
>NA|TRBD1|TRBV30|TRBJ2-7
TGTGCCTGGAGTGGGGGACAGTTAGCCTACGAGCAGTACTTC
CAWSGGQLAYEQYF
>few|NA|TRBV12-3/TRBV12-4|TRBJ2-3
TGTGCCAGCAGTTCAAAGCGTTGGACCACAGATACGCAGTATTTT
CASSSKRWTTDTQYF
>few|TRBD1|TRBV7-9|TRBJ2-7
TGTGCCAGCAGCTCCTTCCGGGACAGAGCCTACGAGCAGTACTTC
CASSSFRDRAYEQYF
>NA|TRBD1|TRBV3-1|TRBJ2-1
TGTGCCAGCGCGGGGACAGGGTCCAATGAGCAGTTCTTC
CASAGTGSNEQFF
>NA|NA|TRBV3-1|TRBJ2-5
TGTGCCAGCAGCCAATCTCCCCTCGTGGACTTC
CASSQSPLVDF
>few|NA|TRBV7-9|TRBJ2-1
TGTGCCAGCAGCTCCAAGAACAGGGAGCCCAAGTCCAATGAGCAGTTCTTC
CASSSKNREPKSNEQFF
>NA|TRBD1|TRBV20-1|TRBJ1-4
TGCAGTGCTAGGGTACCGGGACAGGGAAATGAAAAACTGTTTTTT
CSARVPGQGNEKLFF
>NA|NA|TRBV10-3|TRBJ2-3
TGTGCCATCAGTGAGACGGGGGTTCTTACAGATACGCAGTATTTT
CAISETGVLTDTQYF
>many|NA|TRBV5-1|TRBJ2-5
TGCGCCAGCAGCACGGGATTGGGGAACGAAGAGACCCAGTACTTC
CASSTGLGNEETQYF
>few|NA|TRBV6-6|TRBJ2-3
TGTGCCAGCAGTTACGCGGGAAAAGATACGCAGTATTTT
CASSYAGKDTQYF
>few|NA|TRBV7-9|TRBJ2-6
TGTGCCAGCAGCTTAGGGGACGGCTCCAGATTCCTGACTTTC
CASSLGDGSRFLTF
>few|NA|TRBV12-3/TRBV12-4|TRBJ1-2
TGTGCCAGCAGAAGGCACATAGAAGGCTACACCTTC
CASRRHIEGYTF
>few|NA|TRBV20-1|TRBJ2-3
TGCAGTGCTAGACAACCTAGTGGAGATACGCAGTATTTT
CSARQPSGDTQYF
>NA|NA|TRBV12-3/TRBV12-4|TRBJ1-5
TGTGCCAGCAGCAGCAGGGAACAGCCCCAGCATTTT
CASSSREQPQHF
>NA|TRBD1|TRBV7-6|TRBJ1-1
TGTGCCAGCAGCCGAAGACAGGGGGCGACTGAAGCTTTCTTT
CASSRRQGATEAFF
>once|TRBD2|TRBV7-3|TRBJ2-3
TGTGCCAGCAGATCCCCGACTAGCGGGAGCCCCGATACGCAGTATTTT
CASRSPTSGSPDTQYF
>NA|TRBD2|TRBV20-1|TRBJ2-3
TGCAGTGCTAGCGAGTCAGCGGGAGTCGCAGATACGCAGTATTTT
CSASESAGVADTQYF
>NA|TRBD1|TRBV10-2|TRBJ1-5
TGCGCCAGCAGACCGACGGGACAGGGAGTCAATCAGCCCCAGCATTTT
CASRPTGQGVNQPQHF
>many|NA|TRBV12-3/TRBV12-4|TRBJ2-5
TGTGCCAGCAGCTTGAGGGAGACCCAGTACTTC
CASSLRETQYF
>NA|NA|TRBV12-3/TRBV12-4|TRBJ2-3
TGTGCCAGCAGTTTACGACAGGAGGGGGGTACGCAGTATTTT
CASSLRQEGGTQYF
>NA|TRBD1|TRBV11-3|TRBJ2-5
TGTGCCAGCAGCTCGGGCGCAGGGGGCGATGAGACCCAGTACTTC
CASSSGAGGDETQYF
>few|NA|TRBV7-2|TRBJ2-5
TGTGCCAGCAGCTTTGTCGGGGGAAACAAAGAGACCCAGTACTTC
CASSFVGGNKETQYF
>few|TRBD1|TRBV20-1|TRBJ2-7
TGCAGTGCTTTCGGACAGGGTATTTCCCAGCAGTACTTC
CSAFGQGISQQYF
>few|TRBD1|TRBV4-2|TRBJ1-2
TGTGCCAGCAGCCAAGATCCCAGACAGGGTAACTATGGCTACACCTTC
CASSQDPRQGNYGYTF
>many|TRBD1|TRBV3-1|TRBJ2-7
TGTGCCAGCAGCCAGCGGACAGGGGGAACTTACGAGCAGTACTTC
CASSQRTGGTYEQYF
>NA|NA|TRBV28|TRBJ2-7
TGTGCCAGCAGTTTGCCCCCGACTGTGCAGTACTTC
CASSLPPTVQYF